The 10 T cell receptor beta chains in this list originate from one sample, sequenced in a study of T cell responses to AZD1222 COVID-19 vaccine. Data came from immunoSEQ multiplex PCR; TCRdb stores just in-frame clones and leaves some out. The sample lists some 120,000 clones; around 93% were seen once. The sample was peripheral blood, taken 28 days after the second AZD1222 dose. These receptors originate from an adult who received the AZD1222 COVID-19 vaccine.

The rearrangement uses TRBV10-1 and TRBJ2-1, with TRBD2 matching over 8 bases. The germline CDR1 and CDR2 sequences are WNHNN and SYGVQD (reference sequence). The CDR3 totals 14 residues. Trimming removed 3 bases from V and 10 bases from J; junction bases left unmatched: 8. CDR3 nucleotides: TGCGCCAGCAGTGACAGCGGGGGCCGGGAAGAGCAGTTCTTC. This translates into CASSDSGGREEQFF.

The V gene is TRBV7-2, the J gene TRBJ1-4; 10 nucleotides line up with TRBD1. V trimming: 5 bases; J trimming: 3 bases; junction bases outside the gene matches: 6. The CDR3 runs 16 residues. CDR1 SGHTA and CDR2 FQGNSA come from the germline V gene. CDR3 nucleotide sequence: TGTGCCAGCAGCCGCTATGGGACAGGGGCTAATGAAAAACTGTTTTTT. It encodes CASSRYGTGANEKLFF.

There are a few counts of this clone. This rearrangement joins TRBV6-1 to TRBJ2-1, with 8 bases lining up with TRBD1. CDR3 size: 17 residues. Per germline, CDR1 MNHNS and CDR2 SASEGT. Trimming at V came to 3 bases and at J to 4 bases, leaving 11 bases not matched to a gene. The CDR3 DNA sequence: TGTGCCAGCAGTGATGAATACTACAGGGGGTTGTACAATGAGCAGTTCTTC. It yields the protein CASSDEYYRGLYNEQFF.

V gene TRBV27 combines with J gene TRBJ2-7; D possibly corresponds to TRBD1 (5 bases). Trimming shortened V by 5 bases and J by 2 bases, and 16 bases separated the two germline ends. From germline, CDR1 is MNHEY and CDR2 SMNVEV (reference sequence). The CDR3 is 15 residues long. CDR3 in amino acids: CASSVRQPAAYEQYF. Written as DNA, the CDR3 is TGTGCCAGCAGTGTCCGACAGCCCGCAGCCTACGAGCAGTACTTC.

The chain uses TRBV2 and TRBJ2-3; 8 bases match TRBD1. Germline V lookup: CDR1 SNHLY, CDR2 FYNNEI. The CDR3 totals 15 residues. J was trimmed by 2 bases and V by 4 bases; bases with no gene match: 5. CDR3 loop: CASSVGTGTTDTQYF. Here the CDR3 DNA reads TGTGCCAGCAGTGTGGGGACAGGAACCACAGATACGCAGTATTTT.

This chain links TRBV5-4 with TRBJ1-4; possible D gene TRBD1, 5 bases. The CDR3 has 15 amino acids. V gave up 4 bases and J gave up 5 bases, with 15 bases separating them. The germline CDR1 and CDR2 sequences are SGHNT and YYREEE (reference sequence). The CDR3 coding sequence is TGTGCCAGCAGCCGGGGGTACAGTGAGAATGAAAAACTGTTTTTT. It encodes CASSRGYSENEKLFF.

CDR3 residues: CASSKGPGGDTQYF. The CDR3 coding sequence is TGTGCCAGTAGTAAAGGACCCGGGGGAGATACGCAGTATTTT. V usage is TRBV19 and J usage is TRBJ2-3; possibly TRBD2 for D (6 bases). V was clipped by 4 bases and J by 5 bases, with 13 bases between them. This CDR3 has 14 residues. Germline CDR1 and CDR2: LNHDA and SQIVND (reference sequence).

This clone was observed a handful of times. The chain recombines TRBV6-5 with TRBJ1-1; weak D call: TRBD1 (6 bases). The germline V gene encodes CDR1 MNHEY and CDR2 SVGAGI. Trimming took off 8 bases at V and 4 bases at J, with 17 bases between the two ends. The CDR3 consists of 14 residues. The CDR3 DNA is TGTGCCAGCTCTTCACGGGGAGGGGGCACTGAAGCTTTCTTT. Translating it yields CASSSRGGGTEAFF.

The chain employs TRBV6-2 or TRBV6-3 and TRBJ2-7; 12 nucleotides match TRBD2. Germline values: CDR1 MNHEY, CDR2 SVGEGT. J was trimmed by 6 bases and V by 4 bases; bases with no gene match: 10. This CDR3 is built from 16 residues. The CDR3 DNA follows: TGTGCCAGCAGTTTTGGACTAGCGGGAAATTTGCTCGAGCAGTACTTC. This sequence encodes CASSFGLAGNLLEQYF.

The chain combines TRBV19 with TRBJ1-1; the D gene is possibly TRBD1 (5 bases). Germline V gene sequence: CDR1 LNHDA, CDR2 SQIVND (reference sequence). V was cut by 7 bases and J by 1 base, with 13 bases left in between. There are 14 residues in the CDR3. The DNA of the CDR3 is TGTGCCAGTACTATGAGTGGGGGGAACACTGAAGCTTTCTTT. Protein product: CASTMSGGNTEAFF.